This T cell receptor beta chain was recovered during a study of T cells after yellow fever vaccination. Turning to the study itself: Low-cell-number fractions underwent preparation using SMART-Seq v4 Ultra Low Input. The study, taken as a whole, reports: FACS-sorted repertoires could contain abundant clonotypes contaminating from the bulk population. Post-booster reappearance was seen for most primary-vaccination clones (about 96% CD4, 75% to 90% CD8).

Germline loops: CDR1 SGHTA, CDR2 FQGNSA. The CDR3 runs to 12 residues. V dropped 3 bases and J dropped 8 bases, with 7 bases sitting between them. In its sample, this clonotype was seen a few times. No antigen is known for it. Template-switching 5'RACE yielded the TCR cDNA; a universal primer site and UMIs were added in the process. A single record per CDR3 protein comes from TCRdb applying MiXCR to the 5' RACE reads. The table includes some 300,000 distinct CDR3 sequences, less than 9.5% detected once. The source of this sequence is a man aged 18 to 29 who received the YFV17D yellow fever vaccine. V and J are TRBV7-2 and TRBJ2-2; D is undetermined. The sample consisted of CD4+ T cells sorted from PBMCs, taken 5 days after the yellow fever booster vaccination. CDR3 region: CASSLREGELFF. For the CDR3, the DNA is TGTGCCAGCAGCTTGCGAGAAGGGGAGCTGTTTTTT.